These 9 T cell receptor beta chains were sequenced from one sample in a study of identifying expanded T cells in peripheral blood (dated by TCRdb to the late 2010s). The library was produced with the immunoSEQ multiplex PCR assay. The table was pulled from immuneACCESS by TCRdb, which kept in-frame rearrangements only. Such tables lose some clones; where checked, under half of the loss comes from unresolved V genes, and the rest has no known cause. The sample yields about 81,000 clones; around 84% were counted once. The ten largest clones take up about 20% of the sample. Sequenced sample: blood. The receptors originated from a person aged 18 to 70 in good health.

This rearrangement joins TRBV5-6 to TRBJ1-4; 7 bases agree with TRBD1. The germline gives CDR1 SGHDT, CDR2 YYEEEE. The V gene end was trimmed by 5 bases and the J gene end by 5 bases; junction bases not matched to a gene: 9. This CDR3 spans 15 amino acids. Written as DNA, the CDR3 is TGTGCCAGCAGTTTAAGGGGGCCGGAGAATGAAAAACTGTTTTTT. This sequence encodes CASSLRGPENEKLFF.

V is TRBV9 and J is TRBJ1-1; tentatively, D is TRBD1 (5 bases). Per germline, CDR1 SGDLS and CDR2 YYNGEE. The V gene lost 0 bases and the J gene lost 0 bases, with 9 bases spanning the gap. This CDR3 is built from 15 residues. The DNA of the CDR3 is TGTGCCAGCAGCGTAGGGACAAGCATGAACACTGAAGCTTTCTTT. It encodes CASSVGTSMNTEAFF.

With regard to this clone: One end of the junction fails to match germline, which may point to a read error. The J gene is TRBJ2-5, the V gene TRBV7-7, with D perhaps matching TRBD2 (6 bases). The CDR3 length is 14 residues. Germline-derived CDR1 and CDR2 are SSHAT and FNYEAQ (reference sequence). DNA of the CDR3: TGTGCTAGCAGCTTATCTGGGGGGCAAGAGACCCAGTACTTC. Its translation: CASSLSGGQETQYF.

CDR3 amino acids: CASSESGAAGWGSEAFF. CDR3 DNA: TGTGCCAGCAGTGAATCGGGCGCGGCAGGCTGGGGATCCGAAGCTTTCTTT. J is TRBJ1-1 and V is TRBV25-1; D unresolved. The V end lost 1 base, the J end lost 8 bases, and 23 bases lay between the germline ends. Germline lookup yields CDR1 MGHDK and CDR2 SYGVNS. The CDR3 is 17 residues long.

The rearrangement joins TRBV29-1 to TRBJ1-1; TRBD1 is a possible D gene (5 bases). The V gene lost 4 bases and the J gene lost 8 bases, with 8 bases spanning the gap. This CDR3 contains 10 residues. The germline gives CDR1 SQVTM, CDR2 ANQGSEA. The CDR3 loop is CSVGGPEAFF. In nucleotides, the CDR3 is TGCAGCGTTGGGGGCCCCGAAGCTTTCTTT.

CDR3 amino acids: CASSYGDSVEAFF. CDR3 in DNA: TGTGCCAGCAGTTACGGGGACAGCGTTGAAGCTTTCTTT. J is TRBJ1-1 and V is TRBV6-5; 7 bases line up with TRBD1. The trim removed 2 bases at V and 7 bases at J, leaving 4 bases unmatched. This CDR3 is built from 13 residues. Germline V gene data show CDR1 as MNHEY and CDR2 as SVGAGI.

This chain uses TRBV29-1 with TRBJ1-1; D not certain. The CDR3 has 13 amino acids. Trimming stripped 3 bases from V and 6 bases from J, with 14 bases between. Germline CDR1 reads SQVTM; CDR2 reads ANQGSEA. The CDR3 DNA reads as TGCAGCGTTGACAGCCTCGGACGGGCTGAAGCTTTCTTT. This encodes CSVDSLGRAEAFF. Full variable domain (outside the CDR3, taken from reference TRBV29-1 and TRBJ1-1): SAVISQKPSRDICQRGTSLTIQCQVDSQVTMMFWYRQQPGQSLTLIATANQGSEATYESGFVIDKFPISRPNLTFSTLTVSNMSPEDSSIYLCSVDSLGRAEAFFGQGTRLTVV.

This sequence joins TRBV10-3 and TRBJ2-7, with D possibly being TRBD2 (7 bases). CDR1 ENHRY and CDR2 SYGVKD come from the germline V gene. CDR3 length: 14 residues. The V end was cut by 7 bases, the J end by 1 base, with 14 bases between. The CDR3 spells CAIKGGDPSYEQYF. The CDR3 DNA sequence: TGTGCCATCAAAGGGGGGGACCCATCCTACGAGCAGTACTTC.

The rearrangement uses TRBV19 and TRBJ1-2; 7 bases are a match to TRBD1. This CDR3 has 15 amino acids. Germline V gene lookup returns CDR1 LNHDA and CDR2 SQIVND (reference sequence). J lost 7 bases, V lost 4 bases, and 12 bases had no gene match. Here the CDR3 DNA reads TGTGCCAGTAGTACGGGGGGACAGCCCAGGGGTGGCTACACCTTC. Amino acids: CASSTGGQPRGGYTF.